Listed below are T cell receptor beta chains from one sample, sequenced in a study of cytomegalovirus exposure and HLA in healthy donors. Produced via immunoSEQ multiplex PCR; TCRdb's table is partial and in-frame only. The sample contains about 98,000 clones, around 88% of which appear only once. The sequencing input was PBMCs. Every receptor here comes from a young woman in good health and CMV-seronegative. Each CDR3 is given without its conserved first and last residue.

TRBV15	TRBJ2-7	ATSRDRPYEQY
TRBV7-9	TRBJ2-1	ASSFLPLHNEQF
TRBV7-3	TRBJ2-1	ASSLGLAGYNEQF
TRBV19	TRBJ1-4	ASSRRVVANEKLF
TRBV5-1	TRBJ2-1	ASSLVSALYNEQF
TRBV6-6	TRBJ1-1	ASSYPTGGAF
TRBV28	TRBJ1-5	ASEKLRGSPSNQPQH
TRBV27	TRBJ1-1	ASSSIWTGGIGVTEAF
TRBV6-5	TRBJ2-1	ASSYEAPPREQF
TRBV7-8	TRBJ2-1	ASSLARSGSYNEQF
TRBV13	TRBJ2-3	ASSLGRGDTQY
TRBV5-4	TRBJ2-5	ASSLEREWGGGTQY
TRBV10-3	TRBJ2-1	AIRKGLADYNEQF
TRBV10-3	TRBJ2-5	AISGAGDAGETQY
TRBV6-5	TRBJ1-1	ASSPSERGEAF
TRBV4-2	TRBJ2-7	ASSPATGNPYEQY
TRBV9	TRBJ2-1	ASSVVSGGYNEQF
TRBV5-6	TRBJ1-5	ASSTGADQPQH
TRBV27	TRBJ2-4	ASSSNRLGKNIQY
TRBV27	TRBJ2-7	ASSLDSSYEQY
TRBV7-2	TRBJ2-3	ASSFRGADTQY
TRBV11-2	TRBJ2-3	ASSLSGWSTDTQY
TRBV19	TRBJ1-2	ATSPGVYGYT
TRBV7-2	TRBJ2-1	ASSLVPGGYNEQF
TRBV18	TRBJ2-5	ASSTQGVGETQY
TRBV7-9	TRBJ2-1	ASSEGGTIYNEQF
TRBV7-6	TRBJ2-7	ASSLSSSGGRAYEQY
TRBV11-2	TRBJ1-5	ASSLDTSNQPQH
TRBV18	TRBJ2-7	ASSQYRAASYEQY
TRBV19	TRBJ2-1	ASSLAPSSYNEQF
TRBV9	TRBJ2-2	ASGTGGSPGELF
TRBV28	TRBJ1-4	ASSPIDEKLF
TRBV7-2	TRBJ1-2	ASSSQGLEAPYGYT
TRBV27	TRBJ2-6	ASSYSGGRISGANVLT
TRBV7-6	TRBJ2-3	ASSLVEVRGPPTDTQY
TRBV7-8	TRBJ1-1	ASSNHRESPLNTEAF
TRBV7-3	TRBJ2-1	ASSSGGSSYNEQF